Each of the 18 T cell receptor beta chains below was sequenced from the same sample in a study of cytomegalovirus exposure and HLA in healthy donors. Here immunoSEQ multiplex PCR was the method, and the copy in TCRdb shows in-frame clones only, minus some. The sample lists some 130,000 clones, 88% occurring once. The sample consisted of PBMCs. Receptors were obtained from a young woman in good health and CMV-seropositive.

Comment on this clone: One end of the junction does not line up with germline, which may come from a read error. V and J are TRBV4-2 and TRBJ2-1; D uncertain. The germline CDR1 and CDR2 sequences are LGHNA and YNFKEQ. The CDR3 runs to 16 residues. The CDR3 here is CASSQGRSNFYNEQFF. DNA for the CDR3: TGTGCCAGCAGTCAAGGCCGTAGCAACTTCTACAATGAGCAGTTCTTC.

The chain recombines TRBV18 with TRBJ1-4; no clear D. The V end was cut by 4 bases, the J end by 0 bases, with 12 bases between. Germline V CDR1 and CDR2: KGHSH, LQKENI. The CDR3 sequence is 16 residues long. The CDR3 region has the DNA TGTGCCAGCTCACAGACCGGGATAGCAACTAATGAAAAACTGTTTTTT. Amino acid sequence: CASSQTGIATNEKLFF.

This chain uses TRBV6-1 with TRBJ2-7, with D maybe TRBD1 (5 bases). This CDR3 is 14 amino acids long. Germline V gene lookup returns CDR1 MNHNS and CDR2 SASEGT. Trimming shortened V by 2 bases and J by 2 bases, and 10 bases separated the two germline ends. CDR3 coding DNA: TGTGCCAGCAGTGAATGGGGCGGAACCTACGAGCAGTACTTC. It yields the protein CASSEWGGTYEQYF.

CDR3 DNA: TGCAGTGCGCAGGACAGCTCAGCTTTCTTT. Amino acid sequence: CSAQDSSAFF. This chain uses TRBV20-1 with TRBJ1-1; D is perhaps TRBD1 (6 bases). The germline gives CDR1 DFQATT, CDR2 SNEGSKA (reference sequence). The CDR3 length is 10 residues. V dropped 6 bases and J dropped 10 bases, with 12 bases sitting between them.

The CDR3 region has the DNA TGTGCCAGCTCACCGGACAAACCCGGCCATGGCTACACCTTC. It codes for CASSPDKPGHGYTF. The chain couples TRBV18 to TRBJ1-2; tentatively, D is TRBD1 (5 bases). The length of the CDR3 is 14 residues. Germline loops: CDR1 KGHSH, CDR2 LQKENI. V was cut by 3 bases and J by 6 bases, with 14 bases left in between.

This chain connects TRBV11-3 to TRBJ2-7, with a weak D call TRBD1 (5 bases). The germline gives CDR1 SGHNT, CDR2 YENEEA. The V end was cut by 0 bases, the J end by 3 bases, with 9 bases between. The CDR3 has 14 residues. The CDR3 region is CASSLEGRDYEQYF. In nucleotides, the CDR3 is TGTGCCAGCAGCTTAGAGGGCAGGGACTACGAGCAGTACTTC.

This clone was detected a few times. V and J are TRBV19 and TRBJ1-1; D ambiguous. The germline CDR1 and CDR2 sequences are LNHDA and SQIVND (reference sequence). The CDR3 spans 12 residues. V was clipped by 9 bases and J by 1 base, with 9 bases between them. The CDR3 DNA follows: TGTGCCAGCCAAACTTCGAACACTGAAGCTTTCTTT. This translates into CASQTSNTEAFF.

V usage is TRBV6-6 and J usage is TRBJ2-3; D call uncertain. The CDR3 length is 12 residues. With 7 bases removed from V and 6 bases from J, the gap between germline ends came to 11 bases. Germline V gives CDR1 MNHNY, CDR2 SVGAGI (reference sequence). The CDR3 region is CASTHSPDTQYF. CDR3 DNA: TGTGCCAGCACCCACTCACCGGATACGCAGTATTTT.

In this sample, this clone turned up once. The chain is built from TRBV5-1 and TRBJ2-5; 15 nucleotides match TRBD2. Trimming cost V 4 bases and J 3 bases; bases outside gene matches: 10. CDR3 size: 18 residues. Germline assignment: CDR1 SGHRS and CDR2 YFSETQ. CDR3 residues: CASSILAGTSGGKETQYF. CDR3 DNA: TGCGCCAGCAGCATACTGGCCGGGACTAGCGGGGGGAAAGAGACCCAGTACTTC. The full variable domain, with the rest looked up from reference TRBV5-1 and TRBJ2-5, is KAGVTQTPRYLIKTRGQQVTLSCSPISGHRSVSWYQQTPGQGLQFLFEYFSETQRNKGNFPGRFSGRQFSNSRSEMNVSTLELGDSALYLCASSILAGTSGGKETQYFGPGTRLLVL.

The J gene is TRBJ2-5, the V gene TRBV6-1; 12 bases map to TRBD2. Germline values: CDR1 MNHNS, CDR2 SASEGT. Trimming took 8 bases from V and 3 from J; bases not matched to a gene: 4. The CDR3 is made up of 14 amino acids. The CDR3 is CASRLAGDKETQYF. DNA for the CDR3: TGTGCCAGCCGACTAGCGGGAGATAAAGAGACCCAGTACTTC.

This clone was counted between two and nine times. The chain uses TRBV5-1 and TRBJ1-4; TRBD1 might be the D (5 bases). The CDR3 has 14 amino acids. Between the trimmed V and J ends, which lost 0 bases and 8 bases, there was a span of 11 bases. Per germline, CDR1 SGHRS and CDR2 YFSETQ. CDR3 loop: CASSLEGVGEKLFF. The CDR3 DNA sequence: TGCGCCAGCAGCTTGGAAGGGGTAGGGGAAAAACTGTTTTTT.

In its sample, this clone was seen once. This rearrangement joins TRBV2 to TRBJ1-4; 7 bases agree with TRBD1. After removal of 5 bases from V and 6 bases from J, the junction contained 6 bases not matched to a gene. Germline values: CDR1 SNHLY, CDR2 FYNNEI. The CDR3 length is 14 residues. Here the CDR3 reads CASSSTGRYEKLFF. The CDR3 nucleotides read TGTGCCAGCAGTTCGACAGGGAGGTATGAAAAACTGTTTTTT.

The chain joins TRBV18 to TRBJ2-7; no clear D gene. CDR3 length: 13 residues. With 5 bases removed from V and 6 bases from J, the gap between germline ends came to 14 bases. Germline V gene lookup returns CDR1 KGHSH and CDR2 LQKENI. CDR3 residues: CASSKTERGEQYF. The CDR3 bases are TGTGCCAGCTCAAAGACGGAGCGCGGCGAGCAGTACTTC.

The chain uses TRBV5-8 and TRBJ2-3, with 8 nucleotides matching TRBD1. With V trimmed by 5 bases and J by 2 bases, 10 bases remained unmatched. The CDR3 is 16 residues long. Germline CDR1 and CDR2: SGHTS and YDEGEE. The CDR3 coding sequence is TGTGCCAGCAGACAAGAGCCGGGACAGGTCACAGATACGCAGTATTTT. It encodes CASRQEPGQVTDTQYF.

The CDR3 region has the DNA TGTGCCAGCAGCACGGGACTAGCGGGGATTTACAATGAGCAGTTCTTC. Protein: CASSTGLAGIYNEQFF. The rearrangement joins TRBV11-1 to TRBJ2-1, with 13 bases matching TRBD2. Trimming at V came to 5 bases and at J to 4 bases, leaving 5 bases not matched to a gene. The germline gives CDR1 SGHAT, CDR2 FQDESV (reference sequence). The CDR3 covers 16 residues.

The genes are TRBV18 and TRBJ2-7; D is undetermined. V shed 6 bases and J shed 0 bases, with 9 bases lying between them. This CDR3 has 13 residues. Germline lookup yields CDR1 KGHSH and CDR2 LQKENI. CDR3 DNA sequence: TGTGCCAGCTCGGGCCCCGACTCCTACGAGCAGTACTTC. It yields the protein CASSGPDSYEQYF.

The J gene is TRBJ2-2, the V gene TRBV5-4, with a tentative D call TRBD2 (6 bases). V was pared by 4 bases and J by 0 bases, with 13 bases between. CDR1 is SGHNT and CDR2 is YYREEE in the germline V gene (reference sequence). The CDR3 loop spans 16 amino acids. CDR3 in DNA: TGTGCCAGCAGCCCCGGCGGGGCAACGAACACCGGGGAGCTGTTTTTT. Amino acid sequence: CASSPGGATNTGELFF.

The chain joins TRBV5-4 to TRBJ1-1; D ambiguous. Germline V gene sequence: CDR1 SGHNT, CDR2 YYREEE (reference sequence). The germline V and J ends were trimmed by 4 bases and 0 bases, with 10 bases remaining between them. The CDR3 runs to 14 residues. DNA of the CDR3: TGTGCCAGCAGCGGTGGCGGGGTGAACACTGAAGCTTTCTTT. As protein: CASSGGGVNTEAFF.